This TCR beta chain appears in the sequencing data of a study of beta chain features in type 1 diabetes. Study-level results: Whether HLA type influences TCRB rearrangement remained unresolved here. Cells with high TCR expression could be over-represented by cDNA sequencing. Shorter templates may be favored by PCR, equally so in patients and controls.

In this sample, this clone turned up a few times. What it binds is not known. V lost 1 base to trimming and J lost 8 bases; unmatched junction nucleotides: 8. The CDR3 is made up of 15 amino acids. Looked up from germline, CDR1 is SGHTA and CDR2 is FQGNSA. Reverse transcription of all isolated RNA meant that expressed TCRB transcripts were sequenced. Here immunoSEQ multiplex PCR was the method, and the copy in TCRdb shows in-frame clones only, minus some. The table includes about 400,000 clones, 10% to 15% detected once. The sample taken for sequencing was naive CD4+ T cells from blood. The chain joins TRBV7-2 to TRBJ2-1; 7 bases map to TRBD2. The receptor was derived from a man aged 18 to 29 in good health. CDR3 sequence reads: CASSLDVRAGDEQFF. Written as DNA, the CDR3 is TGTGCCAGCAGCTTAGATGTTAGGGCGGGAGATGAGCAGTTCTTC.